Shown below are 17 T cell receptor beta chains from a single sample sequenced in a study of monozygotic twins with inflammatory bowel disease (dated by TCRdb to the late 2010s). To prepare the library, 5' RACE was applied. Reads for this sample came from an Illumina HiSeq 2500. TCRdb reprocessed the reads, reporting each CDR3 protein sequence once and no DNA. The table kept for this sample lists roughly 100,000 distinct CDR3 sequences. The top ten clones comprise 1.9% of the sample. The sample taken for sequencing was blood. All receptors come from a human donor with ulcerative colitis or Crohn's disease, or a healthy co-twin of an affected twin (not recorded which).

The V and J genes are TRBV4-3 and TRBJ2-3; TCRdb selects TRBD1, and the lack of DNA leaves this call unchecked. This CDR3 comprises 15 residues. Germline loops: CDR1 LGHNA, CDR2 YSLEER. CDR3 sequence reads: CASSRVGTDTDTQYF.

The chain is built from TRBV11-2 and TRBJ2-2; TCRdb's assignment of TRBD1 cannot be checked, as there is no DNA. CDR1 is SGHAT and CDR2 is FQNNGV in the germline V gene. The CDR3 runs 15 residues. CDR3 amino acids: CASSFLDSPAGELFF.

The CDR3 loop is CASSPSSVLAGEAAYIQYF. The chain links TRBV14 to TRBJ2-4; lacking DNA, the TRBD2 call made by TCRdb goes unchecked. This CDR3 has 19 amino acids. The V gene's germline CDR1 is SGHDN and CDR2 FVKESK.

The CDR3 sequence: CSVEAAGASYGYTF. The V call is TRBV29-1, the J call TRBJ1-2; TCRdb gives TRBD1 as the D gene, but with no DNA this cannot be confirmed. The CDR3 covers 14 residues. The germline gives CDR1 SQVTM, CDR2 ANQGSEA.

The chain recombines TRBV7-2 with TRBJ2-7; TCRdb indicates TRBD2, and absent DNA this call remains unverified. Germline V gives CDR1 SGHTA, CDR2 FQGNSA. The CDR3 is 14 residues long. The CDR3 is CASTTYLRAYEQYF.

This chain joins TRBV6-1 and TRBJ2-2; TCRdb's assignment of TRBD1 cannot be checked, as there is no DNA. The CDR3 has 15 amino acids. Per germline, CDR1 MNHNS and CDR2 SASEGT. The CDR3 region is CASRQQGLNTGELFF.

The V and J genes are TRBV15 and TRBJ2-1; no DNA is available, so the TRBD2 call from TCRdb remains unchecked. Germline V gene sequence: CDR1 LNHNV, CDR2 YYDKDF (reference sequence). The CDR3 totals 15 residues. Here the CDR3 reads CATSRDGLRKNEQFF.

V usage is TRBV7-3 and J usage is TRBJ2-7; lacking DNA, the TRBD2 call made by TCRdb goes unchecked. Per germline, CDR1 SGHTA and CDR2 FQGTGA. This CDR3 has 13 amino acids. The CDR3 region is CASSGGLAGEQYF.

V gene TRBV5-5 combines with J gene TRBJ1-5; the D gene TCRdb calls, TRBD1, cannot be checked with no DNA. Germline lookup yields CDR1 SGHKS and CDR2 YYEKEE (reference sequence). CDR3 length: 15 residues. CDR3 amino acids: CASSLTGGRNQPQHF.

The chain couples TRBV5-1 to TRBJ2-7. This CDR3 spans 15 amino acids. Germline V gene data show CDR1 as SGHRS and CDR2 as YFSETQ. Here the CDR3 reads CASSLVSGDSYEQYF.

The chain employs TRBV6-1 and TRBJ1-1; there is no DNA to check the TCRdb D call of TRBD1. There are 16 residues in the CDR3. Germline V gives CDR1 MNHNS, CDR2 SASEGT. The CDR3 loop reads CASSSRTGGLNTEAFF.

The chain joins TRBV20-1 to TRBJ1-4; no DNA is available, so the TRBD1 call from TCRdb remains unchecked. The CDR3 totals 13 residues. Germline CDR1 and CDR2: DFQATT and SNEGSKA (reference sequence). The CDR3 here is CSAWGLFNEKLFF.

Here the CDR3 reads CASSAGLASDTQYF. V gene TRBV5-1 combines with J gene TRBJ2-3; there is no DNA to check the TCRdb D call of TRBD2. The CDR3 spans 14 residues. Germline V gives CDR1 SGHRS, CDR2 YFSETQ.

The chain joins TRBV19 to TRBJ2-1; TCRdb's D call, TRBD2, is unchecked because there is no DNA. The V gene's germline CDR1 is LNHDA and CDR2 SQIVND (reference sequence). CDR3 length equals 15 residues. CDR3 loop: CASSIGLEGYNEQFF.

V usage is TRBV23-1 and J usage is TRBJ2-1; TCRdb names TRBD1, which stays unverified in the absence of DNA. TRBV23-1 is an open reading frame whose function is uncertain. The CDR3 has 17 amino acids. The CDR3 reads CASSQSFGRGYYNEQFF.

The V and J genes are TRBV24-1 and TRBJ2-3; with no DNA, the TCRdb D assignment of TRBD1 cannot be verified. Germline V gene sequence: CDR1 KGHDR, CDR2 SFDVKD. The CDR3 runs to 18 residues. The CDR3 spells CATSDHARDRGFEDTQYF.

The rearrangement links TRBV7-3 to TRBJ2-5; there is no DNA to check the TCRdb D call of TRBD1. CDR3 length: 14 amino acids. From germline, CDR1 is SGHTA and CDR2 FQGTGA. CDR3: CASSPKGAQETQYF.